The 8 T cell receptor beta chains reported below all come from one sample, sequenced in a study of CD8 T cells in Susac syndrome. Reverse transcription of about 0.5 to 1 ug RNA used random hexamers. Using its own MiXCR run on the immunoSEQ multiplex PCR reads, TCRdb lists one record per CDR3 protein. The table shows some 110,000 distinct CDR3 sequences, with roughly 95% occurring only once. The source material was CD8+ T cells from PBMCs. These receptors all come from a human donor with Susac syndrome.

The CDR3 loop is CASSQDLSSNQPQHF. As DNA, the CDR3 is TGTGCCAGCAGCCAAGATCTATCCTCGAATCAGCCCCAGCATTTT. The V and J genes are TRBV3-1 and TRBJ1-5; D gene ambiguous. The CDR3 is made up of 15 amino acids. The V and J ends lost 0 bases and 4 bases respectively, with 10 bases between them. CDR1 is LGHDT, CDR2 YNNKEL, per germline (reference sequence).

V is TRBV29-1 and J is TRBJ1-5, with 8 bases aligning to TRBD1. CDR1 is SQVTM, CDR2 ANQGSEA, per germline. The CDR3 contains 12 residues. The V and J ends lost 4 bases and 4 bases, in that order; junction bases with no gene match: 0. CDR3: CSVGQGNQPQHF. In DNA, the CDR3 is TGCAGCGTTGGACAGGGGAATCAGCCCCAGCATTTT.

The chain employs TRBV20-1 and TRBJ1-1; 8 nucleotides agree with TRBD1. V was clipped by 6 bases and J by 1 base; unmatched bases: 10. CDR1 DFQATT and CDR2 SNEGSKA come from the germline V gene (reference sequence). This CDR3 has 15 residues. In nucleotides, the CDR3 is TGCAGTGCCCCTCACCCGGACAGGGCGAACACTGAAGCTTTCTTT. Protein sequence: CSAPHPDRANTEAFF.

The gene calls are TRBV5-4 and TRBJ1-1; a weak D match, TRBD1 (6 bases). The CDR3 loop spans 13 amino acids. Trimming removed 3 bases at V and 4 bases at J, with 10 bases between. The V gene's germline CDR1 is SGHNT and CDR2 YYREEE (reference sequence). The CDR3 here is CASSSSRGTEAFF. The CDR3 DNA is TGTGCCAGCAGCTCTTCCAGGGGCACTGAAGCTTTCTTT.

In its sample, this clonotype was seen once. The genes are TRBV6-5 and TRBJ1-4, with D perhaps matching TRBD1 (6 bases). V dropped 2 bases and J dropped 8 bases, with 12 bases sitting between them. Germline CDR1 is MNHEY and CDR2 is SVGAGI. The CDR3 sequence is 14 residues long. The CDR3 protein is CASSYTGTLEKLFF. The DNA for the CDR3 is TGTGCCAGCAGTTACACCGGGACACTCGAAAAACTGTTTTTT.

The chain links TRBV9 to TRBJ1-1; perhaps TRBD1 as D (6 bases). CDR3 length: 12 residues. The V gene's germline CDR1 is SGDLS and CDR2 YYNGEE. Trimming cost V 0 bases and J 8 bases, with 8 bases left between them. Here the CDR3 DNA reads TGTGCCAGCAGCGTAGTACAGGGCGAAGCTTTCTTT. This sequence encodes CASSVVQGEAFF.

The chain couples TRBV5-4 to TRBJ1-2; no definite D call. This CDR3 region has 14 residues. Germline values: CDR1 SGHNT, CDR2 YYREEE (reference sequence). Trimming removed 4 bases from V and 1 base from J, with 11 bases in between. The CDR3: CASSPRALNYGYTF. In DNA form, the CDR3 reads TGTGCCAGCAGCCCGCGAGCCCTTAACTATGGCTACACCTTC.

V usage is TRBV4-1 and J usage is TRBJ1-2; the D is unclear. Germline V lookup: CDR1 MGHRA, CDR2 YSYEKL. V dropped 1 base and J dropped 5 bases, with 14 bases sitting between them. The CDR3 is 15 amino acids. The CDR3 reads CASSQGERNLYGYTF. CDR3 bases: TGCGCCAGCAGCCAAGGAGAACGGAACTTATATGGCTACACCTTC.